A selection of T cell receptor beta chains follows, all from one sample in a study of T cells in Graves' hyperthyroidism and ophthalmopathy. TCRdb reanalysed the multiplex PCR reads using MiXCR and keeps one entry per CDR3 protein. In the table there are 310,000 or so distinct CDR3 sequences, about 15% of which are singletons. Sequencing was carried out using blood. These receptors all come from an older woman with Graves' ophthalmopathy. CDR3s include the opening cysteine and the closing phenylalanine or tryptophan. Each record gives: clone size, D gene, J gene, V gene, CDR3 protein, CDR3 DNA. The D gene is left open where the match is weak. For some rows the clone size is stated as once, few or many, or as a class when expanded; others skip it.

>NA|NA|TRBJ2-5|TRBV9
CASSLSVEETQYF
TGTGCCAGCAGCCTTAGCGTTGAGGAGACCCAGTACTTC
>many|NA|TRBJ2-2|TRBV12-3/TRBV12-4
CASSPRNTGELFF
TGTGCCAGCAGTCCCAGGAACACCGGGGAGCTGTTTTTT
>NA|NA|TRBJ2-3|TRBV3-1
CASSQDTQYF
TGTGCCAGCAGCCAAGATACGCAGTATTTT
>NA|NA|TRBJ2-5|TRBV28
CASSLLGGLETQYF
TGTGCCAGCAGTCTATTGGGGGGATTAGAGACCCAGTACTTC
>many|NA|TRBJ2-2|TRBV29-1
CSVVRGTNTGELFF
TGCAGCGTTGTTAGGGGAACGAACACCGGGGAGCTGTTTTTT
>NA|TRBD1|TRBJ2-2|TRBV6-1
CASSTGDTGELSF
TGTGCCAGCAGTACAGGGGACACCGGGGAGCTGTCTTTT
>NA|TRBD2|TRBJ2-2|TRBV5-4
CASSPTSGRNTGELFF
TGTGCCAGCAGCCCGACTAGCGGGAGAAACACCGGGGAGCTGTTTTTT
>few|TRBD1|TRBJ2-3|TRBV5-1
CASSLDIGTVTDTQYF
TGCGCCAGCAGCTTGGACATCGGGACAGTCACAGATACGCAGTATTTT
>many|TRBD1|TRBJ1-5|TRBV12-3/TRBV12-4
CASRDRGSNQPQHF
TGTGCCAGCAGAGACAGGGGTAGCAATCAGCCCCAGCATTTT
>many|TRBD1|TRBJ1-1|TRBV12-3/TRBV12-4
CASSLRGQEEAFF
TGTGCCAGCAGTTTAAGGGGGCAAGAAGAAGCTTTCTTT